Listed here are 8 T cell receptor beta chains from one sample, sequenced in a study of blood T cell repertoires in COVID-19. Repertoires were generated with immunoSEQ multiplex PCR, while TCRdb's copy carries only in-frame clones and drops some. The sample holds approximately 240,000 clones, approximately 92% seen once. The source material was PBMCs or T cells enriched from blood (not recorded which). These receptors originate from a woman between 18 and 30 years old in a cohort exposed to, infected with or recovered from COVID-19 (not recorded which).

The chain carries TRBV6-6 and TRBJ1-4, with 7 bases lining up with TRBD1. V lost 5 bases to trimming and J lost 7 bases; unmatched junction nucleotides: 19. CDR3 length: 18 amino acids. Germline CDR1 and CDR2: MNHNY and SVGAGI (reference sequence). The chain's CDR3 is CASSPLGRAAGGIEKLFF. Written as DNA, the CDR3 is TGTGCCAGCAGTCCACTCGGCAGAGCGGCAGGGGGTATTGAAAAACTGTTTTTT.

This CDR3 reads CASRSGTGALDEQFF. The CDR3 DNA sequence: TGTGCCAGTAGGTCCGGGACAGGGGCTTTGGATGAGCAGTTCTTC. This sequence joins TRBV19 and TRBJ2-1; 10 nucleotides line up with TRBD1. The J segment lost 8 bases and the V segment lost 6 bases, leaving 10 bases of the junction unmatched. This CDR3 is built from 15 residues. Germline values: CDR1 LNHDA, CDR2 SQIVND (reference sequence).

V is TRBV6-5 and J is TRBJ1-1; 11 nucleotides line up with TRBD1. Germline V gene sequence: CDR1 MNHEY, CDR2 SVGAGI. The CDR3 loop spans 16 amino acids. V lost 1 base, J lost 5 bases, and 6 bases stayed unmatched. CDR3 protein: CASSYLGQGVQTEAFF. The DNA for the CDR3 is TGTGCCAGCAGTTACTTGGGACAGGGGGTACAGACTGAAGCTTTCTTT.

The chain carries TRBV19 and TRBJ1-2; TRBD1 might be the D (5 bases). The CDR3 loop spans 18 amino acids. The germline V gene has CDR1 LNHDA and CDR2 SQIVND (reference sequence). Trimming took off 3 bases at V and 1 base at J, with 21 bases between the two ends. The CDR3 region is CASSISSGGWGGNYGYTF. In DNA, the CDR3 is TGTGCCAGTAGTATTTCGAGCGGCGGCTGGGGGGGTAACTATGGCTACACCTTC.

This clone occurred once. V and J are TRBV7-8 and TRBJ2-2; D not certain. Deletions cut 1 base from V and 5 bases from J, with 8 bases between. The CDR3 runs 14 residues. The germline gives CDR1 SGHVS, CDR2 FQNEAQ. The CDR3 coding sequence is TGTGCCAGCAGCTTAGGACAAATGACCGGGGAGCTGTTTTTT. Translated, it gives CASSLGQMTGELFF.

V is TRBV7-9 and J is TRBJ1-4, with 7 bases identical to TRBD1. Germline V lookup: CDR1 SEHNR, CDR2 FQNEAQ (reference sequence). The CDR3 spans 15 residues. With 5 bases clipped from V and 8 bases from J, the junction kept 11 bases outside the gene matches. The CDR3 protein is CASSPRGPQEEKLFF. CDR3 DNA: TGTGCCAGCAGCCCGAGGGGGCCCCAGGAGGAAAAACTGTTTTTT.

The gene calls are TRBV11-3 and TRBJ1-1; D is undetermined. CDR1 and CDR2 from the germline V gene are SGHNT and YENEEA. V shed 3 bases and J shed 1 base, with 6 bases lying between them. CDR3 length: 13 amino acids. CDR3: CASSFTANTEAFF. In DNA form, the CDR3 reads TGTGCCAGCAGCTTCACAGCGAACACTGAAGCTTTCTTT. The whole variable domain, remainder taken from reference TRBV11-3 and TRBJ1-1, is EAGVVQSPRYKIIEKKQPVAFWCNPISGHNTLYWYLQNLGQGPELLIRYENEEAVDDSQLPKDRFSAERLKGVDSTLKIQPAELGDSAVYLCASSFTANTEAFFGQGTRLTVV.

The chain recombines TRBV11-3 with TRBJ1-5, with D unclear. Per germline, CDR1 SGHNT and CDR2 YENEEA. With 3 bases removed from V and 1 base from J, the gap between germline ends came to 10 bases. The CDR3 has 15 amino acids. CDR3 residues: CASSLGQVSNQPQHF. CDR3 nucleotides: TGTGCCAGCAGCTTGGGTCAGGTAAGCAATCAGCCCCAGCATTTT.